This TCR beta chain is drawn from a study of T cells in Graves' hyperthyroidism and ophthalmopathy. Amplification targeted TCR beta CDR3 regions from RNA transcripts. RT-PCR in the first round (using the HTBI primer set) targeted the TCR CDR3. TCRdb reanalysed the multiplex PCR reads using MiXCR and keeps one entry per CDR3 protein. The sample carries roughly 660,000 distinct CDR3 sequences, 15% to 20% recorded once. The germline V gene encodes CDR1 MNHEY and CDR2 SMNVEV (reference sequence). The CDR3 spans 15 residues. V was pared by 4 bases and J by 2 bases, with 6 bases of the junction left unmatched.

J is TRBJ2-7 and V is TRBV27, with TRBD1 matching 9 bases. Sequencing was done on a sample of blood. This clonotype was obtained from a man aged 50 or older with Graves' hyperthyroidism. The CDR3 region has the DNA TGTGCCAGCAGTTCCGCGGGACAGGGCACCTACGAGCAGTACTTC. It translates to CASSSAGQGTYEQYF.